A single sample gave rise to the 12 T cell receptor beta chains below, sequenced in a study of Ad26.COV2.S vaccination and SARS-CoV-2 variants. This sample's treatment: roughly 19 received Ad26.COV2.S at low or high dose, single or two shots; 5 received placebo; per-sample allocation not given. Each sample was drawn 63 days after the first injection (of vaccine or placebo). Clones were sequenced by immunoSEQ multiplex PCR, and TCRdb holds only the in-frame ones, with some missing. The repertoire holds around 340,000 clones, with 80% to 90% as singletons. Here the sequenced sample was peripheral blood, taken in a trial of Ad26.COV2.S vaccine versus placebo. The source of these receptors is a person aged 18-60 years who received the Ad26.COV2.S COVID-19 vaccine or a placebo.

The genes are TRBV4-3 and TRBJ1-5; D is unclear. There are 14 residues in the CDR3. Trimming took 0 bases from V and 9 from J, leaving 12 bases between them. Germline CDR1 is LGHNA and CDR2 is YSLEER. The CDR3 loop is CASSQDRTGLPQHF. The CDR3 DNA follows: TGCGCCAGCAGCCAAGATCGCACGGGTCTGCCCCAGCATTTT.

The chain joins TRBV3-1 (or the pseudogene TRBV3-2) to TRBJ2-2; possibly TRBD1 for D (6 bases). The germline CDR1 and CDR2 sequences are LGHDT and YNNKEL (reference sequence). The CDR3 is made up of 14 amino acids. V dropped 4 bases and J dropped 5 bases, with 11 bases sitting between them. The CDR3 here is CASSRTEGTGELFF. CDR3 DNA: TGTGCCAGCAGCCGGACAGAAGGGACCGGGGAGCTGTTTTTT.

Only a few counts were recorded for this clone. This sequence joins TRBV1 and TRBJ2-7. TRBV1 has pseudogene status. The CDR3 has 17 residues. The CDR3 bases are TGCACCAGCAGCCAAGATTGGGGGAGGGACAGCTCCTACGAGCAGTACTTC. Amino acids: CTSSQDWGRDSSYEQYF.

The chain is built from TRBV2 and TRBJ2-1, with D possibly TRBD2 on 6 matching bases. Trimming took 10 bases from V and 5 from J, leaving 21 bases between them. Germline-derived CDR1 and CDR2 are SNHLY and FYNNEI. The CDR3 is 15 residues long. CDR3 in amino acids: CATRHAGLENNEQFF. The CDR3 DNA sequence: TGTGCCACCCGGCACGCGGGACTCGAAAACAATGAGCAGTTCTTC.

V usage is TRBV28 and J usage is TRBJ2-7, with 7 positions matching TRBD2. Germline CDR1 reads MDHEN; CDR2 reads SYDVKM. The CDR3 consists of 13 residues. Trimming at V came to 6 bases and at J to 6 bases, leaving 8 bases not matched to a gene. CDR3 loop: CASSLPGGTEQYF. The CDR3 region has the DNA TGTGCCAGCAGCCTTCCGGGAGGCACCGAGCAGTACTTC. Filled out from reference TRBV28 and TRBJ2-7, the complete variable domain reads DVKVTQSSRYLVKRTGEKVFLECVQDMDHENMFWYRQDPGLGLRLIYFSYDVKMKEKGDIPEGYSVSREKKERFSLILESASTNQTSMYLCASSLPGGTEQYFGPGTRLTVT.

The V and J genes are TRBV1 and TRBJ1-3; the tabulated D call, TRBD1, remains unverified against the DNA. TRBV1 is recorded as a pseudogene. The CDR3 runs to 16 residues. The chain's CDR3 is CTSSSDSPRGGNTIYF. The DNA of the CDR3 is TGCACCAGCAGCTCAGACAGTCCTAGGGGGGGAAACACCATATATTTT.

The V call is TRBV7-3, the J call TRBJ2-7, with 7 nucleotides matching TRBD2. J was trimmed by 4 bases and V by 1 base; bases with no gene match: 7. The CDR3 is 15 amino acids. Germline CDR1 SGHTA, CDR2 FQGTGA. The CDR3 nucleotides are TGTGCCAGCAGCTTAAATGGCGGGGGAAGTTACGAGCAGTACTTC. Encoded protein: CASSLNGGGSYEQYF.

This chain uses TRBV7-2 with TRBJ2-3, with 8 bases fitting TRBD2. Germline V gene sequence: CDR1 SGHTA, CDR2 FQGNSA. The CDR3 has 18 residues. J gave up 5 bases and V 1 base, and 14 bases lay outside the gene matches. The chain's CDR3 is CASSLVPTTGGTEDTQYF. CDR3 sequence (DNA): TGTGCCAGCAGCTTAGTCCCAACCACGGGGGGGACGGAAGATACGCAGTATTTT.

The chain links TRBV19 to TRBJ2-3, with D possibly TRBD2 on 6 matching bases. V was cut by 2 bases and J by 6 bases, with 12 bases left in between. The CDR3 runs to 14 residues. Germline V gene sequence: CDR1 LNHDA, CDR2 SQIVND (reference sequence). This chain's CDR3 is CASSIYGSGDTQYF. The CDR3 coding sequence is TGTGCCAGTAGTATATACGGGAGCGGGGATACGCAGTATTTT.

DNA of the CDR3: TGTGCCAGCAGCCTCGGGACAGGGGGGCCCCAGCATTTT. It translates to CASSLGTGGPQHF. The chain couples TRBV5-6 to TRBJ1-5; 11 bases are a match to TRBD1. The V and J ends lost 4 bases and 9 bases, in that order; junction bases with no gene match: 3. The V gene's germline CDR1 is SGHDT and CDR2 YYEEEE. The CDR3 sequence is 13 residues long.

The chain's CDR3 is CASSLGQGQPQHF. For the CDR3, the DNA is TGCGCCAGCAGCTTGGGCCAGGGTCAGCCCCAGCATTTT. This chain uses TRBV5-1 with TRBJ1-5; D perhaps matches TRBD1 (5 bases). Between the trimmed V and J ends, which lost 0 bases and 6 bases, there was a span of 7 bases. Germline values: CDR1 SGHRS, CDR2 YFSETQ. This CDR3 is 13 amino acids long.

V gene TRBV5-1 combines with J gene TRBJ2-5; 7 positions agree with TRBD2. The CDR3 runs to 14 residues. The V segment lost 4 bases and the J segment 6 bases; nucleotides outside the gene matches: 9. The germline CDR1 and CDR2 sequences are SGHRS and YFSETQ. The CDR3 here is CASSQSGAGKTQYF. Written as DNA, the CDR3 is TGCGCCAGCAGCCAAAGCGGGGCGGGGAAGACCCAGTACTTC. The complete variable domain, with remaining parts taken from reference TRBV5-1 and TRBJ2-5, reads KAGVTQTPRYLIKTRGQQVTLSCSPISGHRSVSWYQQTPGQGLQFLFEYFSETQRNKGNFPGRFSGRQFSNSRSEMNVSTLELGDSALYLCASSQSGAGKTQYFGPGTRLLVL.